The sequence of this TCR beta chain was determined in a study of OX40 agonist ivuxolimab in advanced cancers. V was pared by 3 bases and J by 2 bases, with 16 bases between. Per germline, CDR1 KGHSH and CDR2 LQKENI. The CDR3 covers 17 residues. Method: immunoSEQ multiplex PCR; TCRdb's copy keeps in-frame clones and lacks some. In the table there are some 66,000 clones, around 85% of which are singletons. The receptor comes from an adult with an advanced solid tumor such as melanoma, head and neck, liver or kidney cancer. This chain uses TRBV18 with TRBJ2-2; a possible D gene is TRBD2 (6 bases). The sample was CD4+ or CD8+ T cells sorted from blood, taken in a trial of the OX40 agonist ivuxolimab. The CDR3 protein is CASSPLSGVLNTGELFF. CDR3 nucleotides: TGTGCCAGCTCACCGCTGTCGGGGGTGCTAAACACCGGGGAGCTGTTTTTT.